Listed below are T cell receptor beta chains from one sample, sequenced in a study of T cell responses to AZD1222 COVID-19 vaccine. Some clones are missing from TCRdb's copy, which holds only in-frame ones; the method was immunoSEQ multiplex PCR. In the table there are 86,000 or so clones, about 93% of which are singletons. Sequenced here: peripheral blood, sampled 28 days after the second AZD1222 dose. These receptor sequences come from an adult who received the AZD1222 COVID-19 vaccine. Each CDR3 is given with its conserved first and last residue. The D gene is left open where the match is weak. Size is stated for part of the rows, as once, few or many counts, or as a class when the clone is expanded.

V	D	J	size	CDR3	DNA
TRBV6-5	-	TRBJ1-3	-	CASLIQEAGNTIYF	TGTGCCAGCTTAATCCAGGAAGCTGGAAACACCATATATTTT
TRBV30	-	TRBJ1-3	-	CAWSVGLSGNTIYF	TGTGCCTGGAGTGTAGGGCTTTCGGGAAACACCATATATTTT
TRBV9	-	TRBJ1-5	-	CASSLGDSVGQPQHF	TGTGCCAGCAGCCTGGGGGACTCAGTGGGTCAGCCCCAGCATTTT
TRBV11-2	-	TRBJ1-2	-	CASSRRKGLAGYTF	TGTGCCAGCAGCCGACGGAAAGGCCTGGCGGGCTACACCTTC
TRBV28	TRBD2	TRBJ2-5	-	CASSLYTLRTSGSHKETQYF	TGTGCCAGCAGTTTATATACCCTGCGGACTAGCGGGTCCCATAAAGAGACCCAGTACTTC
TRBV5-1	-	TRBJ1-1	-	CASSLVQSGNTEAFF	TGCGCCAGCAGCTTGGTACAAAGTGGGAACACTGAAGCTTTCTTT
TRBV2	-	TRBJ1-4	-	CASRFIRATNEKLFF	TGTGCCAGCAGGTTCATAAGGGCAACTAATGAAAAACTGTTTTTT
TRBV5-1	TRBD1	TRBJ1-2	-	CASSWETGGGSGYTF	TGCGCCAGCAGCTGGGAGACAGGGGGAGGATCTGGCTACACCTTC
TRBV12-1	-	TRBJ1-2	-	CASSPNEEDAYGYTF	TGTGCCAGCAGCCCGAACGAGGAGGACGCCTATGGCTACACCTTC
TRBV5-5	-	TRBJ1-2	-	CASSLEPGATRGDYGYTF	TGTGCCAGCAGCCTAGAACCGGGAGCGACTAGGGGGGACTATGGCTACACCTTC
TRBV7-3	-	TRBJ2-1	-	CASSRGSYNEQFF	TGTGCCAGCAGCCGGGGGTCCTACAATGAGCAGTTCTTC
TRBV7-8	TRBD2	TRBJ2-5	-	CASSPGGQRETQYF	TGTGCCAGCAGCCCGGGGGGGCAGAGGGAGACCCAGTACTTC
TRBV28	-	TRBJ2-7	-	CASSLAGGAGYYEQYF	TGTGCCAGCAGTTTGGCGGGCGGGGCCGGCTACTACGAGCAGTACTTC
TRBV6-5	TRBD1	TRBJ2-7	few	CASGTGVYEQYF	TGTGCCAGCGGGACAGGGGTCTACGAGCAGTACTTC
TRBV2	TRBD1	TRBJ1-5	-	CASSSGQGNQPQHF	TGTGCCAGCAGTTCCGGACAGGGGAATCAGCCCCAGCATTTT
TRBV6-1	-	TRBJ2-7	once	CASRDPTGDYEQYF	TGTGCCAGCCGTGATCCTACGGGGGACTACGAGCAGTACTTC
TRBV9	-	TRBJ1-2	-	CASSVEGSYGYTF	TGTGCCAGCAGCGTAGAAGGGTCCTATGGCTACACCTTC
TRBV11-2	TRBD2	TRBJ2-4	-	CASSLEPGRRRIAKNIQYF	TGTGCCAGCAGCTTAGAGCCCGGGAGGCGGAGAATAGCCAAAAACATTCAGTACTTC
TRBV19	-	TRBJ2-7	-	CASSMRQTPRDEQYF	TGTGCCAGTAGTATGCGGCAGACTCCTCGGGACGAGCAGTACTTC
TRBV7-7	-	TRBJ1-5	-	CASSSRVGQPQHF	TGTGCTAGCAGCTCCAGGGTGGGTCAGCCCCAGCATTTT
TRBV11-2	TRBD2	TRBJ2-2	-	CASTDAGTRGSGELFF	TGTGCCAGCACGGACGCAGGGACTAGGGGATCCGGGGAGCTGTTTTTT
TRBV3-1/TRBV3-2	-	TRBJ1-2	-	CASSQTSNYGYTF	TGTGCCAGCAGCCAGACCTCTAACTATGGCTACACCTTC
TRBV5-5	-	TRBJ1-4	-	CASSSGMGNEKLFF	TGTGCCAGCAGCTCGGGGATGGGGAATGAAAAACTGTTTTTT
TRBV2	-	TRBJ1-5	few	CASRAGLSNQPQHF	TGTGCCAGCAGGGCAGGACTGAGCAATCAGCCCCAGCATTTT
TRBV6-5	-	TRBJ1-4	-	CASCRVGLTNEKLFF	TGTGCCAGCTGTAGAGTCGGTCTCACTAATGAAAAACTGTTTTTT
TRBV7-8	-	TRBJ1-4	-	CASSLRGSSKLFF	TGTGCCAGCAGCTTAAGGGGTAGTTCAAAACTGTTTTTT
TRBV3-1/TRBV3-2	-	TRBJ2-1	-	CASSRRQRKSYNEQFF	TGTGCCAGCAGCCGACGACAGAGGAAGTCCTACAATGAGCAGTTCTTC
TRBV6-5	TRBD1	TRBJ2-7	-	CASRYRDSQYEQYF	TGTGCCAGCAGATACCGGGACAGCCAGTACGAGCAGTACTTC
TRBV11-3	-	TRBJ2-1	-	CASSLSSQGGNEQFF	TGTGCCAGCAGCTTATCCTCCCAAGGGGGGAATGAGCAGTTCTTC
TRBV24-1	TRBD1	TRBJ2-2	few	CATRGTGSGELFF	TGTGCCACCAGGGGGACAGGGAGCGGGGAGCTGTTTTTT
TRBV6-5	-	TRBJ2-3	once	CASRTAIDTQYF	TGTGCCAGCAGGACAGCTATAGATACGCAGTATTTT
TRBV19	TRBD2	TRBJ2-1	-	CASSRLAGAAEQFF	TGTGCCAGTAGTAGGCTAGCGGGGGCGGCTGAGCAGTTCTTC
TRBV19	-	TRBJ2-1	-	CASSIWGSDEQFF	TGTGCCAGTAGTATATGGGGGTCCGATGAGCAGTTCTTC